This TCR beta chain was found in a study of shared clonotypes between healthy human individuals. Notes on the study in general: It was observed that approximately 5% of naive CD4 clonotypes were shared across several donors.

The V and J ends lost 3 bases and 4 bases, in that order; junction bases with no gene match: 6. The CDR3 totals 15 residues. Germline values: CDR1 LGHNA, CDR2 YNFKEQ. Comments on this clone: Its antigen is currently unknown.

Each subset's genomic DNA was split evenly across several immunoSEQ plates. Clones were sequenced by immunoSEQ multiplex PCR, and TCRdb holds only the in-frame ones, with some missing. Among around 700,000 clones listed, 74% were seen once. This clonotype originated in a woman in her thirties in good health. The specimen was memory CD4+ T cells sorted from blood. Subset indicated: CD45RA-negative fraction. This chain joins TRBV4-2 and TRBJ2-7; 10 bases fit TRBD1. CDR3 residues: CASSQTGTGVYEQYF. For the CDR3, the DNA is TGTGCCAGCAGCCAGACCGGGACAGGGGTGTACGAGCAGTACTTC.